The next 28 T cell receptor beta chains were all read from a single sample in a study of cytomegalovirus exposure and HLA in healthy donors. Vbeta (60) and Jbeta (13) primers were used in the PCR. Measured with immunoSEQ multiplex PCR; TCRdb has only the in-frame clones, and not every one. Found here are 100,000 to 150,000 clones, roughly 71% of them singletons; the top ten hold around 4.2%. The specimen was PBMCs. The origin of the receptors is a woman aged 50 to 65 in good health and CMV-seropositive.

This chain links TRBV6-5 with TRBJ2-7, with D tentatively TRBD2 (5 bases). Trimming pared 5 bases from V and 3 bases from J, leaving 11 bases between. The germline V gene has CDR1 MNHEY and CDR2 SVGAGI. This CDR3 has 13 amino acids. The DNA of the CDR3 is TGTGCCAGCAGTCTCTCCGGGGTCTACGAGCAGTACTTC. This gives the protein CASSLSGVYEQYF.

The V and J genes are TRBV7-9 and TRBJ2-5; D not resolved. This CDR3 has 11 amino acids. CDR1 and CDR2 (germline): SEHNR, FQNEAQ (reference sequence). V lost 4 bases, J lost 5 bases, and 5 bases lay in between. This CDR3 reads CASSSYETQYF. In DNA form, the CDR3 reads TGTGCCAGCAGCTCCTATGAGACCCAGTACTTC. Supplemented by reference TRBV7-9 and TRBJ2-5, the full variable domain reads DTGVSQNPRHKITKRGQNVTFRCDPISEHNRLYWYRQTLGQGPEFLTYFQNEAQLEKSRLLSDRFSAERPKGSFSTLEIQRTEQGDSAMYLCASSSYETQYFGPGTRLLVL.

The CDR3 DNA reads TGTGCCAGCAGCGGACTAGGGTTGACGGGTCAGCCCCAGCATTTT. It is translated as CASSGLGLTGQPQHF. The chain recombines TRBV7-8 with TRBJ1-5; the D is unclear. This CDR3 spans 15 amino acids. V was trimmed by 5 bases and J by 6 bases, leaving 17 bases between them. Germline V gene data show CDR1 as SGHVS and CDR2 as FQNEAQ. Combining the CDR3 with reference TRBV7-8 and TRBJ1-5 gives the whole variable domain GAGVSQSPRYKVAKRGQDVALRCDPISGHVSLFWYQQALGQGPEFLTYFQNEAQLDKSGLPSDRFFAERPEGSVSTLKIQRTQQEDSAVYLCASSGLGLTGQPQHFGDGTRLSIL.

This clone was seen a few times. The V and J genes are TRBV7-8 and TRBJ1-6; 8 nucleotides line up with TRBD1. After removal of 5 bases from V and 9 bases from J, the junction contained 9 bases not matched to a gene. This CDR3 spans 15 amino acids. CDR1 and CDR2 (germline): SGHVS, FQNEAQ. Here the CDR3 DNA reads TGTGCCAGCAGCCCGGGGACAGGCCAAACTTCACCCCTCCACTTT. Translating it yields CASSPGTGQTSPLHF.

The V and J genes are TRBV4-1 and TRBJ2-7; the D gene is possibly TRBD1 (5 bases). Trimming removed 3 bases from V and 5 bases from J, with 8 bases in between. This CDR3 is 12 amino acids long. CDR1 is MGHRA and CDR2 is YSYEKL in the germline V gene. CDR3 sequence: CASSHPRDEQYF. The CDR3 DNA follows: TGCGCCAGCAGCCACCCCAGGGACGAGCAGTACTTC.

The rearrangement links TRBV27 to TRBJ2-7, with D maybe TRBD1 (5 bases). V was pared by 6 bases and J by 5 bases, with 8 bases between. There are 11 residues in the CDR3. CDR1 is MNHEY and CDR2 is SMNVEV in the germline V gene (reference sequence). CDR3 nucleotide sequence: TGTGCCAGCAGATCAGGGAACGAGCAGTACTTC. Translating gives CASRSGNEQYF.

This chain connects TRBV7-9 to TRBJ1-1; D might be TRBD1 (6 bases). V was shortened by 2 bases and J by 8 bases, with 6 bases between the two germline ends. This CDR3 contains 11 residues. Germline-derived CDR1 and CDR2 are SEHNR and FQNEAQ (reference sequence). CDR3 in DNA: TGTGCCAGCAGCTTACAGGGGGAAGCTTTCTTT. It is translated as CASSLQGEAFF.

This sequence joins TRBV6-5 and TRBJ2-3; 8 positions match TRBD1. Unmatched junction bases numbered 9, after V lost 4 bases and J lost 3 bases. The CDR3 contains 16 residues. Germline V gene lookup returns CDR1 MNHEY and CDR2 SVGAGI. Here the CDR3 reads CASSSLRDRSTDTQYF. The CDR3 DNA follows: TGTGCCAGCAGTTCCCTGCGGGACAGGTCAACAGATACGCAGTATTTT.

The chain couples TRBV5-1 to TRBJ2-5, with TRBD2 as a possible D gene (6 bases). This CDR3 has 15 amino acids. V dropped 0 bases and J dropped 5 bases, with 14 bases sitting between them. Germline V CDR1 and CDR2: SGHRS, YFSETQ. CDR3 residues: CASSLGTSGVETQYF. CDR3 DNA: TGCGCCAGCAGCTTGGGGACCTCGGGGGTGGAGACCCAGTACTTC.

The rearrangement uses TRBV5-1 and TRBJ1-1; perhaps TRBD1 as D (5 bases). From germline, CDR1 is SGHRS and CDR2 YFSETQ. With 4 bases removed from V and 4 bases from J, the gap between germline ends came to 17 bases. The CDR3 covers 15 residues. The CDR3, as DNA: TGCGCCAGCAGCCTTCGAGTAGGGCAGGGCACTGAAGCTTTCTTT. This encodes CASSLRVGQGTEAFF. The variable domain in full, completed from reference TRBV5-1 and TRBJ1-1, reads KAGVTQTPRYLIKTRGQQVTLSCSPISGHRSVSWYQQTPGQGLQFLFEYFSETQRNKGNFPGRFSGRQFSNSRSEMNVSTLELGDSALYLCASSLRVGQGTEAFFGQGTRLTVV.

The V and J genes are TRBV9 and TRBJ1-3; D may be TRBD1 (5 bases). Germline assignment: CDR1 SGDLS and CDR2 YYNGEE. V lost 4 bases and J 0 bases, leaving 11 bases between the germline ends. The CDR3 spans 15 residues. The CDR3 loop reads CASSLGGISGNTIYF. The CDR3 nucleotides are TGTGCCAGCAGCCTGGGGGGGATCTCTGGAAACACCATATATTTT.

The rearrangement uses TRBV5-1 and TRBJ2-5; D might be TRBD2 (5 bases). The J call could be wrong; TRBJ2-7 is a better fit for the DNA end. Germline CDR1 and CDR2: SGHRS and YFSETQ. This CDR3 is built from 15 residues. The CDR3 protein is CASSPMTPGSYEQYF. The CDR3, as DNA: TGCGCCAGCAGCCCAATGACCCCGGGATCCTACGAGCAGTACTTC.

This chain joins TRBV5-4 and TRBJ2-1; D uncertain. The germline V and J ends were trimmed by 4 bases and 0 bases, with 8 bases remaining between them. The CDR3 is 14 residues long. Germline V gene data show CDR1 as SGHNT and CDR2 as YYREEE (reference sequence). CDR3 sequence: CASSEVASYNEQFF. The CDR3 DNA reads as TGTGCCAGCAGCGAGGTGGCCTCCTACAATGAGCAGTTCTTC.

The gene calls are TRBV28 and TRBJ2-3; no clear D gene. The CDR3 is made up of 14 amino acids. V lost 3 bases to trimming and J lost 1 base, with 8 bases between them. The germline V gene has CDR1 MDHEN and CDR2 SYDVKM. The CDR3 loop is CASSFLSGTDTQYF. The CDR3 DNA is TGTGCCAGCAGTTTTTTATCAGGCACAGATACGCAGTATTTT.

This chain joins TRBV13 and TRBJ2-7, with D maybe TRBD2 (6 bases). The V end lost 5 bases, the J end lost 4 bases, and 15 bases lay between the germline ends. CDR3 size: 14 residues. Germline CDR1 reads PRHDT; CDR2 reads FYEKMQ (reference sequence). The CDR3 protein is CASSPRDSLYEQYF. In DNA form, the CDR3 reads TGTGCCAGCAGCCCTCGGGACTCCTTATACGAGCAGTACTTC.

CDR3 amino acids: CASSVGQGLNSPLHF. CDR3 bases: TGTGCCAGCAGCGTCGGGCAGGGGCTGAATTCACCCCTCCACTTT. The gene calls are TRBV9 and TRBJ1-6, with D maybe TRBD1 (6 bases). Between the trimmed V and J ends, which lost 2 bases and 7 bases, there was a span of 13 bases. CDR3 size: 15 residues. Germline V gene sequence: CDR1 SGDLS, CDR2 YYNGEE.

This chain connects TRBV28 to TRBJ1-6; D is unresolved. Germline V gene sequence: CDR1 MDHEN, CDR2 SYDVKM. This CDR3 is 12 amino acids long. Trimming pared 8 bases from V and 8 bases from J, leaving 10 bases between. For the CDR3, the DNA is TGTGCCAGCGGACTTGCGGATTCACCCCTCCACTTT. Encoded protein: CASGLADSPLHF.

V is TRBV7-6 and J is TRBJ2-3; D is possibly TRBD1 (5 bases). Trimming removed 1 base from V and 3 bases from J, with 17 bases in between. The germline V gene has CDR1 SGHVS and CDR2 FNYEAQ. The CDR3 loop spans 17 amino acids. CDR3 nucleotide sequence: TGTGCCAGCAGCTTAGTAGGGGTGGGAATAGGGACAGATACGCAGTATTTT. Protein sequence: CASSLVGVGIGTDTQYF.

The chain joins TRBV7-3 to TRBJ1-1, with D possibly being TRBD1 (5 bases). V gave up 3 bases and J gave up 0 bases, with 5 bases separating them. CDR3 length equals 13 residues. Germline loops: CDR1 SGHTA, CDR2 FQGTGA. The CDR3, as DNA: TGTGCCAGCAGCTTGGACATGAACACTGAAGCTTTCTTT. It is translated as CASSLDMNTEAFF. Full variable domain (outside the CDR3, taken from reference TRBV7-3 and TRBJ1-1): GAGVSQTPSNKVTEKGKYVELRCDPISGHTALYWYRQSLGQGPEFLIYFQGTGAADDSGLPNDRFFAVRPEGSVSTLKIQRTERGDSAVYLCASSLDMNTEAFFGQGTRLTVV.

The chain has TRBV9 and TRBJ1-5; D gene unclear. Germline V lookup: CDR1 SGDLS, CDR2 YYNGEE. The V end lost 2 bases, the J end lost 9 bases, and 12 bases lay between the germline ends. The length of the CDR3 is 13 residues. The CDR3 sequence: CASSVQVFGPQHF. The CDR3 DNA follows: TGTGCCAGCAGCGTGCAGGTTTTCGGGCCCCAGCATTTT.

This clone was detected a few times. The V call is TRBV28, the J call TRBJ1-3, with D tentatively TRBD1 (6 bases). CDR3 length: 14 residues. Deletions cut 7 bases from V and 4 bases from J, with 14 bases between. In germline, CDR1 is MDHEN, CDR2 SYDVKM. The chain's CDR3 is CASTTLGGGNTIYF. The CDR3 nucleotides are TGTGCCAGCACCACGTTAGGGGGAGGAAACACCATATATTTT.

The chain links TRBV4-2 to TRBJ2-5; the match to TRBD2 covers 7 bases. There are 14 residues in the CDR3. V gave up 0 bases and J gave up 9 bases; unmatched junction bases: 7. Germline V gene sequence: CDR1 LGHNA, CDR2 YNFKEQ. The CDR3 loop reads CASSQDPWGGAQYF. The CDR3 nucleotides are TGTGCCAGCAGCCAAGATCCCTGGGGGGGGGCCCAGTACTTC.

The chain couples TRBV18 to TRBJ2-3, with D possibly TRBD1 on 6 matching bases. CDR1 is KGHSH and CDR2 is LQKENI in the germline V gene. The V end lost 0 bases, the J end lost 0 bases, and 10 bases lay between the germline ends. This CDR3 contains 16 residues. DNA for the CDR3: TGTGCCAGCTCACCACCGGGGGCCCTTAGCACAGATACGCAGTATTTT. This codes for CASSPPGALSTDTQYF.

This chain uses TRBV19 with TRBJ1-1, with TRBD1 identical over 7 bases. The CDR3 consists of 14 residues. CDR1 is LNHDA and CDR2 is SQIVND in the germline V gene (reference sequence). After removal of 4 bases from V and 5 bases from J, the junction contained 7 bases not matched to a gene. CDR3 sequence (DNA): TGTGCCAGTAGTACCCACTTACAGGGGACTGAAGCTTTCTTT. Translation: CASSTHLQGTEAFF. The whole variable domain, filled in from reference TRBV19 and TRBJ1-1, reads DGGITQSPKYLFRKEGQNVTLSCEQNLNHDAMYWYRQDPGQGLRLIYYSQIVNDFQKGDIAEGYSVSREKKESFPLTVTSAQKNPTAFYLCASSTHLQGTEAFFGQGTRLTVV.

The table lists this clone with a count of one. The chain uses TRBV11-2 and TRBJ2-7, with D perhaps matching TRBD2 (5 bases). Germline V gene lookup returns CDR1 SGHAT and CDR2 FQNNGV. The CDR3 loop spans 13 amino acids. The germline V and J ends were trimmed by 4 bases and 4 bases, with 11 bases remaining between them. The CDR3 reads CASSSPRDYEQYF. CDR3 in DNA: TGTGCCAGCAGCTCCCCGAGGGATTACGAGCAGTACTTC.

This chain connects TRBV19 to TRBJ2-7; 10 nucleotides agree with TRBD1. The CDR3 has 14 amino acids. CDR1 is LNHDA and CDR2 is SQIVND in the germline V gene (reference sequence). Trimming took 5 bases from V and 3 from J; bases not matched to a gene: 4. The CDR3 DNA is TGTGCCAGTAGTCCGGGACAGGGGATCTACGAGCAGTACTTC. It translates to CASSPGQGIYEQYF. The full variable domain, rest sourced from reference TRBV19 and TRBJ2-7, is DGGITQSPKYLFRKEGQNVTLSCEQNLNHDAMYWYRQDPGQGLRLIYYSQIVNDFQKGDIAEGYSVSREKKESFPLTVTSAQKNPTAFYLCASSPGQGIYEQYFGPGTRLTVT.

CDR3 coding DNA: TGTGCCAGCAGTAGCGGGCTTGACAATGAGCAGTTCTTC. This codes for CASSSGLDNEQFF. V and J are TRBV2 and TRBJ2-1, with TRBD2 as a possible D gene (6 bases). The CDR3 totals 13 residues. CDR1 SNHLY and CDR2 FYNNEI come from the germline V gene. The germline V and J ends were trimmed by 5 bases and 5 bases, with 10 bases remaining between them.

The CDR3: CASSPTSAGTGGNTF. The DNA of the CDR3 is TGCGCCAGCAGCCCTACCAGTGCGGGGACAGGGGGGAACACCTTC. The chain links TRBV5-1 to TRBJ1-2, with 11 bases fitting TRBD1. CDR3 length: 15 amino acids. CDR1 and CDR2 (germline): SGHRS, YFSETQ. V lost 4 bases, J lost 12 bases, and 14 bases stayed unmatched.